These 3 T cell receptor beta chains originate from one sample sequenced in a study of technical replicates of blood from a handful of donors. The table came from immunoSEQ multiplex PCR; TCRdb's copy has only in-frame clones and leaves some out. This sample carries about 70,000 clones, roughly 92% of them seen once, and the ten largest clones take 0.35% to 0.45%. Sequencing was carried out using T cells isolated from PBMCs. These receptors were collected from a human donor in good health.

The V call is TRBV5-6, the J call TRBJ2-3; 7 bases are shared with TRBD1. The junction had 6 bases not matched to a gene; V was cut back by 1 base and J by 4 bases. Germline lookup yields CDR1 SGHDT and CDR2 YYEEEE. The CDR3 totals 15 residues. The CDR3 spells CASSLWQGEPDTQYF. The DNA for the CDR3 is TGTGCCAGCAGCTTGTGGCAGGGGGAGCCAGATACGCAGTATTTT. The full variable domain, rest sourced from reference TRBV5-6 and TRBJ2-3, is DAGVTQSPTHLIKTRGQQVTLRCSPKSGHDTVSWYQQALGQGPQFIFQYYEEEERQRGNFPDRFSGHQFPNYSSELNVNALLLGDSALYLCASSLWQGEPDTQYFGPGTRLTVL.

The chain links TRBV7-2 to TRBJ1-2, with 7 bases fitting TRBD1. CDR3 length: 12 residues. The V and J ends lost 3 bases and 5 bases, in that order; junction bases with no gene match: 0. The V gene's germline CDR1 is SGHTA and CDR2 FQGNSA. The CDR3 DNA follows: TGTGCCAGCAGCTTGACAGGGTATGGCTACACCTTC. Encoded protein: CASSLTGYGYTF.

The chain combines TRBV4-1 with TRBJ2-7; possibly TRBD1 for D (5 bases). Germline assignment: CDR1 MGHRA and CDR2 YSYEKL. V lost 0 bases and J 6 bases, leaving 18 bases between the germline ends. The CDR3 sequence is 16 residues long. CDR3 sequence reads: CASSQEAPRWQGEQYF. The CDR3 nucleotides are TGCGCCAGCAGCCAAGAGGCTCCCAGGTGGCAGGGCGAGCAGTACTTC.